This TCR beta chain was sequenced during a study of CXCR3-negative and CXCR3-positive naive CD8 T cells. Study context: The dataset comprises approximately 140 million TRB reads in total, with about 1.5 +/- 0.3 million reads per library. General study results and limits: Memory CD8+ cells showed much lower diversity, while both naive subsets were comparably high.

CDR3 length: 14 amino acids. Germline CDR1 is SGHTA and CDR2 is FQGNSA. The TRB libraries of cDNA were built by UMI-labeled 5' RACE. TCRdb reprocessed the 5' RACE reads and stores each CDR3 protein as one record, lacking DNA. This table holds about 120,000 distinct CDR3 sequences. As for this clonotype: Antigen unknown.

Source material: naive CXCR3- CD8+ T cells from blood. Subset described: CD45RO-CCR7+CD27+CD95- naive CD8+ T cells lacking CXCR3 (TNR3-). The chain is built from TRBV7-2 and TRBJ2-2. The sequence derives from a human donor in good health. Some clones in this sample may be carry-over from other donors' samples. This chain's CDR3 is CASSLDPWAGELFF. Drawing the rest from reference TRBV7-2 and TRBJ2-2, the complete variable domain is GAGVSQSPSNKVTEKGKDVELRCDPISGHTALYWYRQSLGQGLEFLIYFQGNSAPDKSGLPSDRFSAERTGGSVSTLTIQRTQQEDSAVYLCASSLDPWAGELFFGEGSRLTVL.